Below, 15 T cell receptor beta chains from the same sample are listed, as sequenced in a study of blood T cell repertoires in COVID-19. Produced via immunoSEQ multiplex PCR; TCRdb's table is partial and in-frame only. The sample shows 270,000 or so clones, roughly 87% of them seen only once. Sequenced sample: peripheral blood. The receptors come from a woman in her thirties or forties who had recovered from COVID-19.

This chain links TRBV5-1 with TRBJ2-1; 12 bases agree with TRBD2. From germline, CDR1 is SGHRS and CDR2 YFSETQ. The V and J ends lost 0 bases and 0 bases, in that order; junction bases with no gene match: 4. The CDR3 sequence is 18 residues long. CDR3 DNA sequence: TGCGCCAGCAGCTTGGGACTAGCGGGAGTCCCCTCCTACAATGAGCAGTTCTTC. This encodes CASSLGLAGVPSYNEQFF.

This chain links TRBV11-2 with TRBJ2-4, with D unresolved. Germline CDR1 reads SGHAT; CDR2 reads FQNNGV. The CDR3 consists of 16 residues. V gave up 0 bases and J gave up 0 bases, with 9 bases separating them. The DNA of the CDR3 is TGTGCCAGCAGCTTAGATCCGATAGTAGCCAAAAACATTCAGTACTTC. This gives the protein CASSLDPIVAKNIQYF.

This clone occurred once. The V gene is TRBV4-1, the J gene TRBJ1-4; D unresolved. V shed 0 bases and J shed 8 bases, with 16 bases lying between them. CDR3 length: 16 amino acids. Germline CDR1 MGHRA, CDR2 YSYEKL. CDR3 loop: CASSQDRGQIGEKLFF. The CDR3 region has the DNA TGCGCCAGCAGCCAAGACCGTGGGCAAATCGGCGAAAAACTGTTTTTT.

The chain couples TRBV19 to TRBJ1-4; no clear D gene. Trimming removed 4 bases at V and 8 bases at J, with 29 bases between. Germline V lookup: CDR1 LNHDA, CDR2 SQIVND (reference sequence). This CDR3 is 19 amino acids long. CDR3 bases: TGTGCCAGTAGTACCAACCGGGATACGGCTATGATCAGGAGGGAAAAACTGTTTTTT. Its translation: CASSTNRDTAMIRREKLFF.

This clone was observed a single time. This sequence joins TRBV4-1 and TRBJ2-1, with 16 bases fitting TRBD2. Germline trimming cut 1 base from V and 7 bases from J; bases unmatched to any gene: 10. The CDR3 runs to 19 residues. Germline V CDR1 and CDR2: MGHRA, YSYEKL. CDR3 region: CASSQVGLAGGPSQNEQFF. Written as DNA, the CDR3 is TGCGCCAGCAGCCAAGTGGGACTAGCGGGGGGGCCTTCTCAGAATGAGCAGTTCTTC.

This clone was detected a few times. The V gene is TRBV30, the J gene TRBJ1-2, with TRBD1 as a possible D gene (5 bases). V was clipped by 6 bases and J by 5 bases, with 19 bases between them. Germline CDR1 reads GTSNPN; CDR2 reads SVGIG (reference sequence). CDR3 size: 14 residues. CDR3 bases: TGTGCCTGCCCCCCTTGGGGGGTAGGTTATGGCTACACCTTC. This codes for CACPPWGVGYGYTF.

This clone showed up just a few times. This rearrangement joins TRBV27 to TRBJ2-5, with 8 bases fitting TRBD1. The V gene's germline CDR1 is MNHEY and CDR2 SMNVEV (reference sequence). The length of the CDR3 is 14 residues. Losses at the gene ends were 5 bases for V and 4 bases for J; bases not matched to a gene: 6. Here the CDR3 DNA reads TGTGCCAGCAGTAGATACAGGGGGGTAGAGACCCAGTACTTC. This codes for CASSRYRGVETQYF.

CDR3 bases: TGTGCCACCAGCACGGGACACCACTCTCTCTCTGGGGCCAACGTCCTGACTTTC. Its protein is CATSTGHHSLSGANVLTF. The gene calls are TRBV15 and TRBJ2-6; a possible D gene is TRBD1 (6 bases). The CDR3 is 18 residues long. V gave up 4 bases and J gave up 0 bases, with 16 bases separating them. Germline assignment: CDR1 LNHNV and CDR2 YYDKDF (reference sequence).

The chain uses TRBV5-6 and TRBJ1-4; D is perhaps TRBD1 (6 bases). This CDR3 is 16 amino acids long. V shed 4 bases and J shed 4 bases, with 17 bases lying between them. Germline CDR1 SGHDT, CDR2 YYEEEE. CDR3 region: CASSRFLDRHNEKLFF. The DNA for the CDR3 is TGTGCCAGCAGCCGTTTTCTGGACAGACATAATGAAAAACTGTTTTTT.

This chain connects TRBV30 to TRBJ1-2; D is unclear. This CDR3 is built from 12 residues. Germline CDR1 and CDR2: GTSNPN and SVGIG (reference sequence). Trimming removed 4 bases at V and 8 bases at J, with 14 bases between. The CDR3 region is CAWNTAAGGYTF. The CDR3, as DNA: TGTGCCTGGAACACCGCCGCGGGAGGCTACACCTTC.

The V call is TRBV7-2, the J call TRBJ1-4; maybe TRBD1 (6 bases). The V end was cut by 2 bases, the J end by 7 bases, with 11 bases between. The CDR3 runs 14 residues. CDR1 is SGHTA and CDR2 is FQGNSA in the germline V gene. Here the CDR3 reads CASSLSGAGEKLFF. Written as DNA, the CDR3 is TGTGCCAGCAGCTTATCAGGGGCGGGTGAAAAACTGTTTTTT.

V usage is TRBV10-3 and J usage is TRBJ1-1, with D unresolved. Trimming shortened V by 4 bases and J by 1 base, and 10 bases separated the two germline ends. The CDR3 is 14 residues long. CDR1 and CDR2 from the germline V gene are ENHRY and SYGVKD. The CDR3 loop reads CAISVRGTNTEAFF. CDR3 in DNA: TGTGCCATCAGTGTTAGAGGCACGAACACTGAAGCTTTCTTT.

The rearrangement links TRBV13 to TRBJ2-3; 7 bases fit TRBD2. J lost 3 bases, V lost 4 bases, and 13 bases had no gene match. There are 17 residues in the CDR3. Germline lookup yields CDR1 PRHDT and CDR2 FYEKMQ (reference sequence). CDR3 protein: CASSSSLAGERTDTQYF. CDR3 in DNA: TGTGCCAGCAGCTCCAGTTTAGCGGGTGAAAGAACAGATACGCAGTATTTT. The full variable domain, in which reference TRBV13 and TRBJ2-3 provide the parts outside the CDR3, is AAGVIQSPRHLIKEKRETATLKCYPIPRHDTVYWYQQGPGQDPQFLISFYEKMQSDKGSIPDRFSAQQFSDYHSELNMSSLELGDSALYFCASSSSLAGERTDTQYFGPGTRLTVL.

The chain joins TRBV6-2 or TRBV6-3 to TRBJ2-6; TRBD2 matches 13 bases. V trimming: 5 bases; J trimming: 0 bases; junction bases outside the gene matches: 10. Germline V lookup: CDR1 MNHEY, CDR2 SVGEGT. The CDR3 has 20 residues. The CDR3 DNA is TGTGCCAGCAGTCAGCCGGGACTAGCGGGACCGTACTCTGGGGCCAACGTCCTGACTTTC. The encoded protein is CASSQPGLAGPYSGANVLTF.

The rearrangement links TRBV7-2 to TRBJ2-3; 11 positions agree with TRBD2. Trimming took 1 base from V and 7 from J; bases not matched to a gene: 7. Per the germline V gene, CDR1 is SGHTA and CDR2 is FQGNSA. The CDR3 consists of 16 residues. The DNA of the CDR3 is TGTGCCAGCAGCTTAGGGCCTAGCGGGAGGACGAATACGCAGTATTTT. Amino acid sequence: CASSLGPSGRTNTQYF.